This paragraph reports one T cell receptor beta chain. In the authors' methods: Nucleated cell number was recorded as an estimate derived from reference gene primer amplification. Data came from immunoSEQ multiplex PCR; TCRdb stores just in-frame clones and leaves some out. D and trimming were read from the DNA, whereas the V and J calls and clone size are those reported in that table. Altogether 130,000 or so clones are present, roughly 83% being singletons, with the ten largest covering roughly 17%. This sample was included in a study of blood T cell repertoires in COVID-19. Looking at the study overall: COVID-19 samples from acute and convalescent phases originated in the United States, Italy and Spain. T cells, B-cell-depleted T cells, or PBMCs supplied cDNA or gDNA.

This CDR3 region has 14 residues. Trimming cost V 6 bases and J 1 base; bases outside gene matches: 3. The germline gives CDR1 MNHEY, CDR2 SVGAGI. Material: peripheral blood. V and J are TRBV6-5 and TRBJ1-1, with 9 bases fitting TRBD1. This receptor was taken from a woman of 80 years or more with acute or convalescent COVID-19. The CDR3 region has the DNA TGTGCCAGCAGGACAGGGGGTAAGAACACTGAAGCTTTCTTT. Its translation is CASRTGGKNTEAFF.